This T cell receptor (beta chain) comes out of a study of blood T cell repertoires in COVID-19. Overall study: Both acute and convalescent COVID-19 samples were obtained from the United States, Italy and Spain. Sample material is recorded as cDNA or gDNA derived from T cells, B-cell-depleted T cells, or PBMCs.

The trim removed 0 bases at V and 5 bases at J, leaving 9 bases unmatched. The germline CDR1 and CDR2 sequences are GTSNPN and SVGIG (reference sequence). The CDR3 extends over 16 amino acids. In the source study's methods: Amplification of reference gene primers was used by the study to estimate nucleated cell counts. The assay was immunoSEQ multiplex PCR, and TCRdb's table has in-frame clones only and misses some. From that table come the V and J calls and clone size; the DNA was used to work out D and trimming. The sample lists over 200,000 clones, roughly 84% occurring once. The rearrangement uses TRBV30 and TRBJ2-1; 8 bases match TRBD2. The source of this sequence is a man between 50 and 59 years old with active or convalescent COVID-19. The sequencing input was peripheral blood. As DNA, the CDR3 is TGTGCCTGGAGTGTCCTTGAGCGGGGGCCTAACAATGAGCAGTTCTTC. Protein sequence: CAWSVLERGPNNEQFF.